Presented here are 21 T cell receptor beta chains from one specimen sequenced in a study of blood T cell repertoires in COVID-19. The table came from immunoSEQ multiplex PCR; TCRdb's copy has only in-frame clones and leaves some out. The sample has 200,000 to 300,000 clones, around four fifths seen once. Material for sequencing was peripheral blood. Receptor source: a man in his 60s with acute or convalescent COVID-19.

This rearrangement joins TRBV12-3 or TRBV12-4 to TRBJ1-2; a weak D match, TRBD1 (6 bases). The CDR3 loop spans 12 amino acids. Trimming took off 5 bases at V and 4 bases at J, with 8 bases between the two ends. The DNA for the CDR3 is TGTGCCAGCAGTGGACAGTTCTATGGCTACACCTTC. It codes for CASSGQFYGYTF.

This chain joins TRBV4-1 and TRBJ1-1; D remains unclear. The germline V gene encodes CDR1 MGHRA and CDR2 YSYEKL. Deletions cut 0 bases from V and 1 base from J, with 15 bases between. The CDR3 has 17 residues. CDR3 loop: CASSQDRGRVGNTEAFF. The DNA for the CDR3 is TGCGCCAGCAGCCAAGATCGGGGAAGGGTTGGGAACACTGAAGCTTTCTTT.

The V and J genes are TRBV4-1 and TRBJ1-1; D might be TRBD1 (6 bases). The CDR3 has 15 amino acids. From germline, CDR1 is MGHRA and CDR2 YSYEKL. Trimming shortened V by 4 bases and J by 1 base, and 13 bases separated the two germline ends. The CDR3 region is CASSPVGQPNTEAFF. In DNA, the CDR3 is TGCGCCAGCAGCCCCGTTGGACAGCCGAACACTGAAGCTTTCTTT.

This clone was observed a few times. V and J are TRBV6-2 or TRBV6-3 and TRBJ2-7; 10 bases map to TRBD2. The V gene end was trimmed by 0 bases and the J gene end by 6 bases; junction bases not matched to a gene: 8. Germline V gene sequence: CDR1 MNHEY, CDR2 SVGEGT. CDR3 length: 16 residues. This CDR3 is CASSYSASGSQGEQYF. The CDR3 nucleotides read TGTGCCAGCAGTTACTCAGCTAGCGGGAGTCAGGGCGAGCAGTACTTC.

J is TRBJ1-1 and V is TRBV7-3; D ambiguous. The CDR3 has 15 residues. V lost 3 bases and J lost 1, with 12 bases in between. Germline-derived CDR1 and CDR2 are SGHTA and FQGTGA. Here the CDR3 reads CASSLLRAGNTEAFF. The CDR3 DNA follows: TGTGCCAGCAGCTTGCTACGAGCCGGGAACACTGAAGCTTTCTTT.

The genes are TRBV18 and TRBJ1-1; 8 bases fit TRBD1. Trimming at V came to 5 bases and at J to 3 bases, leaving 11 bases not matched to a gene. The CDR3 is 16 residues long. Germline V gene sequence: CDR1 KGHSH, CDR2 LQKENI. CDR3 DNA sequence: TGTGCCAGCTCAACTCTCGTCAGGGGGCTGGACACTGAAGCTTTCTTT. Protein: CASSTLVRGLDTEAFF.

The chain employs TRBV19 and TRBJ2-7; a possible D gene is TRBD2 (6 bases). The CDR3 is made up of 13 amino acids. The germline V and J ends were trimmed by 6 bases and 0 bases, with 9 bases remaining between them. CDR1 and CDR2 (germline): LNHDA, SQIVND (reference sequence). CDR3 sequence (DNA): TGTGCCAGTAGGGAGGGGAACTCCTACGAGCAGTACTTC. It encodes CASREGNSYEQYF.

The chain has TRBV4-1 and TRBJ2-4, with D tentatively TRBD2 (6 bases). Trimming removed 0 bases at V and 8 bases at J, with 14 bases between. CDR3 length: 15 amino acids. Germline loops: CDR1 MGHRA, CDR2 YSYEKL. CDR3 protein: CASSQDLGEEDIQYF. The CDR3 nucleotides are TGCGCCAGCAGCCAAGATTTGGGGGAGGAGGACATTCAGTACTTC.

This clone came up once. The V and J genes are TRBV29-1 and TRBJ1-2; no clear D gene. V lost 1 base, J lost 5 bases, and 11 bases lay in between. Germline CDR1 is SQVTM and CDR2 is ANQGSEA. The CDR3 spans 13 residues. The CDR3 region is CSVEVGDWYGYTF. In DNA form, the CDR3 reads TGCAGCGTTGAAGTCGGGGATTGGTATGGCTACACCTTC.

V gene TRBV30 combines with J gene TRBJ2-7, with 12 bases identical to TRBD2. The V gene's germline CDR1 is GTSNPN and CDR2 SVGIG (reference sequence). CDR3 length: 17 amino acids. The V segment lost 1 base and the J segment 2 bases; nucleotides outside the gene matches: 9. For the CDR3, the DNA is TGTGCCTGGAGTGCCCCCCGGGCTAGCGGGGGGGCCTACGAGCAGTACTTC. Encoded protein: CAWSAPRASGGAYEQYF.

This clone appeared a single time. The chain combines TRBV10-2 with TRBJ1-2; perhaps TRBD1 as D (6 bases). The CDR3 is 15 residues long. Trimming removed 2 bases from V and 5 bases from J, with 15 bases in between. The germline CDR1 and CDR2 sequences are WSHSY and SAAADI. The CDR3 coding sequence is TGCGCCAGCAGTGAGCGGGGGGCAGCCTCTTATGGCTACACCTTC. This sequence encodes CASSERGAASYGYTF.

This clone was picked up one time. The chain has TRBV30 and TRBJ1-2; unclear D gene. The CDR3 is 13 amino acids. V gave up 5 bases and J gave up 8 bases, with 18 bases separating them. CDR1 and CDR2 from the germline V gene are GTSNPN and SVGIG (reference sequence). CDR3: CAWLTGSRTGYTF. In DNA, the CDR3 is TGTGCCTGGCTTACGGGGAGCAGGACGGGCTACACCTTC.

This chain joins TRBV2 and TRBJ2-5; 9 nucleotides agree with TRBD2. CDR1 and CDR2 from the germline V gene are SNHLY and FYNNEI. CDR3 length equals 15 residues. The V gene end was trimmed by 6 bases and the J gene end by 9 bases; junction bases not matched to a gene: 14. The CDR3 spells CASRAGTSLPRAQYF. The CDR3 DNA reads TGTGCCAGCAGGGCCGGGACTAGCCTTCCGAGGGCCCAGTACTTC. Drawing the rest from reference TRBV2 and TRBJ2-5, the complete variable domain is EPEVTQTPSHQVTQMGQEVILRCVPISNHLYFYWYRQILGQKVEFLVSFYNNEISEKSEIFDDQFSVERPDGSNFTLKIRSTKLEDSAMYFCASRAGTSLPRAQYFGPGTRLLVL.

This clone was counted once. The CDR3 loop reads CATSRPGFEQYF. For the CDR3, the DNA is TGTGCCACCAGCAGACCAGGGTTTGAGCAGTACTTC. The J gene is TRBJ2-7, the V gene TRBV15, with D tentatively TRBD1 (5 bases). Germline values: CDR1 LNHNV, CDR2 YYDKDF (reference sequence). The CDR3 extends over 12 amino acids. Trimming removed 2 bases from V and 7 bases from J, with 9 bases in between.

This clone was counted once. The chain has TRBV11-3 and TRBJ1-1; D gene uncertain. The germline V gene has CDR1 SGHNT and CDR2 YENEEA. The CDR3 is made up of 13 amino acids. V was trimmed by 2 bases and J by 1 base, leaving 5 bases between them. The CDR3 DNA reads TGTGCCAGCAGCTTAACTGCGAACACTGAAGCTTTCTTT. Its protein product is CASSLTANTEAFF.

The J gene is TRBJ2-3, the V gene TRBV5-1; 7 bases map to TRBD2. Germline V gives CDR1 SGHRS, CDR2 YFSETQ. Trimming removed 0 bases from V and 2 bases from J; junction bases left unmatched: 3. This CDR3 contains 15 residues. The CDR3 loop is CASSLASGPTDTQYF. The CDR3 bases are TGCGCCAGCAGCTTGGCTAGCGGCCCCACAGATACGCAGTATTTT.

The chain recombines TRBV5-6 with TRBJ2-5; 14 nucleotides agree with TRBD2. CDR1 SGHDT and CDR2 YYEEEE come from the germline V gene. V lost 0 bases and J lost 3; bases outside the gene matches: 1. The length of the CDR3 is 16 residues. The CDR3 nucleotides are TGTGCCAGCAGCTTGGGACTAGCGGGGGGGAAAGAGACCCAGTACTTC. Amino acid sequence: CASSLGLAGGKETQYF.

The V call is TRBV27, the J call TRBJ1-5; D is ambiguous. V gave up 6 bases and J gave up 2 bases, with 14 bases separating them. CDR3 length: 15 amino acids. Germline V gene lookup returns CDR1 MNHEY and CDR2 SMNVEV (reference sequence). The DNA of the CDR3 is TGTGCCAGCAGCCGTCAGTGGCAGGGCAATCAGCCCCAGCATTTT. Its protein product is CASSRQWQGNQPQHF.

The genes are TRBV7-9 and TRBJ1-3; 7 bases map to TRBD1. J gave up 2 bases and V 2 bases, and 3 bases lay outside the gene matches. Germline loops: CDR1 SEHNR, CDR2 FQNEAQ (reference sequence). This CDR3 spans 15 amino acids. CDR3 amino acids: CASSLTGTAGNTIYF. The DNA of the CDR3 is TGTGCCAGCAGCTTAACCGGGACAGCTGGAAACACCATATATTTT.

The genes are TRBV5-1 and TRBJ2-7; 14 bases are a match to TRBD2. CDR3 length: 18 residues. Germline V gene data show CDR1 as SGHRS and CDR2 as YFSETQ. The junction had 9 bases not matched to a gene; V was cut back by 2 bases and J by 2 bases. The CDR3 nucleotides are TGCGCCAGCAGCTTCTCTGCGGGACTAGCGGGGGCCACCTACGAGCAGTACTTC. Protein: CASSFSAGLAGATYEQYF.

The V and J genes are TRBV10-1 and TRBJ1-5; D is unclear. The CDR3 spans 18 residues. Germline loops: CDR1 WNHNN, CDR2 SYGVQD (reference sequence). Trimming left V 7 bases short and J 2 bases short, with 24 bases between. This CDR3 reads CASKGGRFLYWGNQPQHF. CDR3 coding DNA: TGCGCCAGCAAGGGAGGCAGGTTCCTATATTGGGGCAATCAGCCCCAGCATTTT.